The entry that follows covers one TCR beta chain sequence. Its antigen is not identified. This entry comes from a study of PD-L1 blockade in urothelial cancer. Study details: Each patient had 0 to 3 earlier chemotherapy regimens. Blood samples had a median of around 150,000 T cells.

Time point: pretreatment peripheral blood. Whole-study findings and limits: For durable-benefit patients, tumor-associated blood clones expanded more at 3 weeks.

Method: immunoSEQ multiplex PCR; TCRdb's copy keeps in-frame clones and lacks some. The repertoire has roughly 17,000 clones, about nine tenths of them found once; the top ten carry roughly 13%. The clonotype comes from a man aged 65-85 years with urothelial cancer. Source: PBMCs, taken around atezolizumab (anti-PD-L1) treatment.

CDR3 protein: CASSDSVGGNQPQHF. The CDR3 region has the DNA TGTGCCAGCAGTGACTCCGTGGGAGGCAATCAGCCCCAGCATTTT. The chain combines TRBV6-4 with TRBJ1-5; D gene ambiguous. Trimming cost V 0 bases and J 2 bases, with 8 bases left between them. From germline, CDR1 is MRHNA and CDR2 SNTAGT. The CDR3 consists of 15 residues.